This TCR beta chain was recovered during a study of human T cells and chemical hapten exposure (dated by TCRdb to the early 2020s). For context, the study as a whole: For sensitization, 2% DPC in acetone was applied to a roughly 2 cm by roughly 2 cm area of upper inner arm skin. Patients additionally received weekly therapeutic DPC doses to the scalp throughout the roughly 24-week study period. Patch testing on the upper back used Finn chambers containing 0.01% DPC, with scoring done after 6 days according to International Contact Dermatitis Research Group standards. The mostly female patient cohort included alopecia areata with under or over 50% scalp involvement, alopecia totalis and alopecia universalis. The libraries were sequenced as a pool, and the TCR yield per sample differed mostly because of small variations in library volumes within the pool. In alopecia patients, the study followed how the peripheral blood TCR repertoire changed in vivo over primary and secondary sensitization to diphenylcyclopropenone (DPC), a hapten. Blood was sampled from patients pre-sensitization (week 0) and at 2, 6 and about 24 weeks after DPC sensitization. For TCR sequencing, blood came from twenty-nine alopecia patients at anywhere from one to four time points (pre-sensitization, 2, 6 and 24 weeks). Findings and caveats that apply to the study as a whole: Repeated subsampling changed both the strength of the expansion versus patch-test correlation and the threshold at which that correlation became significant. The number of PT1 expanded TCRs positively correlated with patch test score, significant at thresholds 8, 16 and 32 but not 4. Compared with pre-sensitization or healthy control sets, expanded TCRs formed significantly more large CDR3 similarity clusters, which is consistent with antigen-driven responses. The number of TCRs above 1 in 1000 frequency did not change with DPC sensitization; there was no evidence of global repertoire structure alterations. Because every patient had alopecia, a presumed autoimmune disease, the patients' immune response might differ from that of healthy individuals.

With respect to this clonotype: There is no known antigen for this receptor. No per-base quality is available; no much larger clone lies one base away.

The germline V gene (reference sequence) specifies DFQATT as CDR1 and SNEGSKA as CDR2. The cysteine opens and the phenylalanine closes a CDR3 of 11 amino acids. Here the CDR3 DNA is all that survives: 33 bases in frame from base 1. Trimming costs V 3 bases and J 11 bases, and their ends lie 13 bases apart. The label giving this sample's time point can be read as: patch test 1, 2 weeks after DPC sensitization. The sample's treatment or condition label, in plain terms: therapeutic diphenylcyclopropenone sensitization with weekly scalp DPC. Blood at each patch-test visit was drawn before the patch test was applied. Patients were eligible if aged 18 to 70, diagnosed with alopecia and judged suitable for DPC therapy, and pregnant patients were excluded. Unfractionated whole blood was collected in Tempus Blood RNA tubes, and total RNA was extracted from that blood. Library prep was done by RACE. The sample was run on a NextSeq 500. Library preparation attached unique molecular identifiers to individual cDNA molecules for quantitative, reproducible TCR counting. From each blood RNA sample, both TCR alpha and TCR beta chains were sequenced. For the original study's pipeline: Samples had a median of roughly 99,000 TCRs, with a range from roughly 20,000 to 690,600. V, J and CDR3 annotation of the TCR reads was carried out using the Decombinator software suite. For PS versus PT1 abundance plots, all samples were subsampled to the same number of TCRs (28,000). TCRs were defined as expanded if absent before sensitization and observed at least eight times at the 2-week time point. Using fastp at Q25 and MiXCR, TCRdb reprocessed the public reads and kept productive beta chains. Rows are unified per CDR3 protein, each entry keeping the most common DNA and genes. It is TCRdb's table, rather than the study itself, that gives the V and J calls and clone size. The sample has about 120,000 distinct CDR3 sequences on record, roughly 13% of them singletons. The ten largest clones capture 0.8% to 1% of the sample.

Here the sequenced sample was whole blood, taken in connection with sensitization to the hapten diphenylcyclopropenone (DPC). The chain couples TRBV20-1 to TRBJ1-1; no D gene can be assigned with confidence. The source is a man aged 18 to 29 with alopecia areata. Some clones in this sample may be carry-over from other donors' samples. The DNA reads as follows: TGCAGTGCTAGGGCCGGGTCTAAGGCTTTCTTT. Translation gives CSARAGSKAFF.